The clone carrying this T cell receptor (beta chain) has a count of ten or more. What it binds is unknown. This entry belongs to a study of post-analysis software for immune sequencing data. Study overall: The disease courses spanned relapsing-remitting, secondary progressive and progressive-relapsing forms of multiple sclerosis. Study conclusions and caveats: Significantly lower normalized Chao1 diversity was seen in multiple sclerosis patients than in controls. Elevated frequency relative to controls characterized a handful of TRBV segments in patients, TRBV5-6, TRBV5-1 and TRBV20-1 among them. Samples prepared in the same batch strongly co-clustered by F measure.

Unique molecular identifiers had been added to the TCR beta cDNA libraries. Between about 1 and 11 million T cells gave rise to 500,000 to 650,000 cDNA molecules. Each CDR3 protein is one row after TCRdb ran MiXCR on the PCR reads. The data show about 570,000 distinct CDR3 sequences, approximately 31% seen once. This CDR3 spans 12 amino acids. Per germline, CDR1 SNHLY and CDR2 FYNNEI. V lost 6 bases and J 3 bases, leaving 9 bases between the germline ends. The receptor was derived from a girl aged 2 to 17 with multiple sclerosis. The chain recombines TRBV2 with TRBJ2-7; D ambiguous. The sequencing input was blood. The CDR3 nucleotides read TGTGCCAGCAGGACGGAAGACTACGAGCAGTACTTC. Amino acid sequence: CASRTEDYEQYF. Combining the CDR3 with reference TRBV2 and TRBJ2-7 gives the whole variable domain EPEVTQTPSHQVTQMGQEVILRCVPISNHLYFYWYRQILGQKVEFLVSFYNNEISEKSEIFDDQFSVERPDGSNFTLKIRSTKLEDSAMYFCASRTEDYEQYFGPGTRLTVT.